Below are 18 T cell receptor beta chains sequenced from a single sample in a study of blood T cell repertoires in COVID-19. TCRdb's table, derived via immunoSEQ multiplex PCR, lists solely in-frame clones and lacks some. The sample lists around 130,000 clones; around 86% were seen once. Specimen: PBMCs or T cells enriched from blood (not recorded which). The receptors originated from a man aged 25-40 years who had recovered from COVID-19.

The V call is TRBV19, the J call TRBJ1-5; D is possibly TRBD1 (5 bases). The CDR3 totals 15 residues. Per the germline V gene, CDR1 is LNHDA and CDR2 is SQIVND (reference sequence). V gave up 7 bases and J gave up 0 bases, with 13 bases separating them. Here the CDR3 reads CASNSGMDSNQPQHF. The CDR3 region has the DNA TGTGCCAGTAATTCAGGGATGGATAGCAATCAGCCCCAGCATTTT.

The chain has TRBV2 and TRBJ1-6; D is possibly TRBD1 (5 bases). Germline V gives CDR1 SNHLY, CDR2 FYNNEI. Trimming pared 1 base from V and 7 bases from J, leaving 8 bases between. This CDR3 is 14 amino acids long. The CDR3 region has the DNA TGTGCCAGCAGTGAAGAGGGGAAGAATTCACCCCTCCACTTT. Protein sequence: CASSEEGKNSPLHF.

This clone was found a few times. The gene calls are TRBV5-4 and TRBJ2-1, with a possible D match to TRBD1 (6 bases). The CDR3 has 14 amino acids. Germline V lookup: CDR1 SGHNT, CDR2 YYREEE (reference sequence). Trimming stripped 2 bases from V and 9 bases from J, with 15 bases between. The CDR3 loop reads CASSFENRDSEQFF. In DNA form, the CDR3 reads TGTGCCAGCAGCTTTGAAAACAGGGATAGTGAGCAGTTCTTC.

The rearrangement links TRBV19 to TRBJ2-7; 8 nucleotides align to TRBD1. Germline V gene sequence: CDR1 LNHDA, CDR2 SQIVND (reference sequence). The CDR3 sequence is 13 residues long. V lost 5 bases, J lost 2 bases, and 2 bases stayed unmatched. CDR3 residues: CASSPGGPYEQYF. Written as DNA, the CDR3 is TGTGCCAGTAGTCCAGGGGGCCCCTACGAGCAGTACTTC.

V usage is TRBV5-6 and J usage is TRBJ2-5; no clear D gene. Germline loops: CDR1 SGHDT, CDR2 YYEEEE. V shed 0 bases and J shed 6 bases, with 15 bases lying between them. The CDR3 covers 15 residues. The CDR3 nucleotides are TGTGCCAGCAGCTTGGCGCGGCCGATAAGGAAGACCCAGTACTTC. The encoded protein is CASSLARPIRKTQYF.

This rearrangement joins TRBV27 to TRBJ2-5; TRBD2 matches 8 bases. The CDR3 sequence is 16 residues long. In germline, CDR1 is MNHEY, CDR2 SMNVEV (reference sequence). Germline trimming cut 6 bases from V and 3 bases from J; bases unmatched to any gene: 12. CDR3 region: CASSTRTSPIKETQYF. CDR3 bases: TGTGCCAGCAGCACCCGGACTAGCCCTATCAAAGAGACCCAGTACTTC.

The chain couples TRBV28 to TRBJ1-6; 9 bases map to TRBD1. This CDR3 spans 14 amino acids. Germline CDR1 is MDHEN and CDR2 is SYDVKM. V shed 6 bases, J shed 9 bases, and the junction held 6 bases outside the gene matches. The CDR3 DNA follows: TGTGCCAGCAGCTGGGACAGGGCCGGTTCACCCCTCCACTTT. This gives the protein CASSWDRAGSPLHF. Full variable domain (remainder filled in from reference TRBV28 and TRBJ1-6): DVKVTQSSRYLVKRTGEKVFLECVQDMDHENMFWYRQDPGLGLRLIYFSYDVKMKEKGDIPEGYSVSREKKERFSLILESASTNQTSMYLCASSWDRAGSPLHFGNGTRLTVT.

The CDR3 DNA sequence: TGTGCCATCAGTTCCCAACTTAATTCACCCCTCCACTTT. Protein product: CAISSQLNSPLHF. The V gene is TRBV10-3, the J gene TRBJ1-6; no clear D gene. The CDR3 contains 13 residues. The ends were cut back, 5 bases at V and 6 bases at J, with 8 bases in the middle. Germline loops: CDR1 ENHRY, CDR2 SYGVKD.

V is TRBV27 and J is TRBJ2-7, with TRBD1 matching 7 bases. The length of the CDR3 is 14 residues. Per germline, CDR1 MNHEY and CDR2 SMNVEV (reference sequence). Trimming at V came to 5 bases and at J to 3 bases, leaving 7 bases not matched to a gene. This CDR3 reads CASSPGDSYYEQYV. The CDR3 coding sequence is TGTGCCAGCAGTCCCGGGGACAGCTACTACGAGCAGTACGTC.

The rearrangement joins TRBV5-4 to TRBJ1-3; D call uncertain. The CDR3 is 14 amino acids. V was cut by 4 bases and J by 4 bases, with 12 bases left in between. Germline CDR1 and CDR2: SGHNT and YYREEE (reference sequence). DNA of the CDR3: TGTGCCAGCAGCACAAACGGGGTCGGAAACACCATATATTTT. Its translation is CASSTNGVGNTIYF. Filled out from reference TRBV5-4 and TRBJ1-3, the complete variable domain reads ETGVTQSPTHLIKTRGQQVTLRCSSQSGHNTVSWYQQALGQGPQFIFQYYREEENGRGNFPPRFSGLQFPNYSSELNVNALELDDSALYLCASSTNGVGNTIYFGEGSWLTVV.

This CDR3 reads CASSQGSGRYTQYF. DNA of the CDR3: TGTGCCAGCAGCCAAGGCAGCGGGCGGTATACGCAGTATTTT. This chain uses TRBV14 with TRBJ2-3; D is possibly TRBD2 (6 bases). The CDR3 has 14 amino acids. V lost 1 base, J lost 7 bases, and 12 bases lay in between. The V gene's germline CDR1 is SGHDN and CDR2 FVKESK.

This clone was observed once. The J gene is TRBJ2-5, the V gene TRBV2, with 9 bases lining up with TRBD2. Germline CDR1 reads SNHLY; CDR2 reads FYNNEI. The CDR3 consists of 15 residues. Trimming took 4 bases from V and 5 from J; bases not matched to a gene: 8. The DNA of the CDR3 is TGTGCCAGCAGTGGGTTTAGCGGGAGTCTGGAGACCCAGTACTTC. Amino acids: CASSGFSGSLETQYF.

The chain joins TRBV10-2 to TRBJ1-5; 7 nucleotides match TRBD1. Germline values: CDR1 WSHSY, CDR2 SAAADI. J gave up 0 bases and V 0 bases, and 5 bases lay outside the gene matches. The CDR3 loop spans 17 amino acids. In DNA form, the CDR3 reads TGCGCCAGCAGTGAGTCGGGGACAGAATATAGCAATCAGCCCCAGCATTTT. Its protein product is CASSESGTEYSNQPQHF.

The chain combines TRBV20-1 with TRBJ2-7; 10 nucleotides align to TRBD2. The germline CDR1 and CDR2 sequences are DFQATT and SNEGSKA (reference sequence). V gave up 3 bases and J gave up 6 bases; unmatched junction bases: 5. The CDR3 is 13 amino acids. The chain's CDR3 is CSASGLAGVEQYF. CDR3 in DNA: TGCAGTGCTAGTGGGCTAGCGGGGGTCGAGCAGTACTTC.

The chain employs TRBV7-9 and TRBJ2-3, with TRBD1 matching over 11 bases. Germline V gene data show CDR1 as SEHNR and CDR2 as FQNEAQ (reference sequence). This CDR3 contains 17 residues. Trimming took 5 bases from V and 0 from J; bases not matched to a gene: 7. CDR3 protein: CASSLGQGETSTDTQYF. For the CDR3, the DNA is TGTGCCAGCAGCCTGGGACAGGGGGAAACTAGCACAGATACGCAGTATTTT.

This rearrangement joins TRBV19 to TRBJ1-3; 10 nucleotides agree with TRBD1. This CDR3 has 15 amino acids. CDR1 is LNHDA and CDR2 is SQIVND in the germline V gene (reference sequence). Trimming at V came to 9 bases and at J to 6 bases, leaving 11 bases not matched to a gene. The CDR3 DNA reads TGTGCCAGCAGCGACCCGGGACAGGGGACAAACACCATATATTTT. The encoded protein is CASSDPGQGTNTIYF.

V gene TRBV12-5 combines with J gene TRBJ2-3; 8 bases fit TRBD2. CDR1 is LGHNT, CDR2 FRNRAP, per germline. Losses at the gene ends were 4 bases for V and 5 bases for J; bases not matched to a gene: 11. The CDR3 has 16 residues. The CDR3 DNA reads as TGTGCTAGTGGTTCTCCAGCACGGGAGGGCCGAGATACGCAGTATTTT. Translating it yields CASGSPAREGRDTQYF.

This chain connects TRBV5-6 to TRBJ2-2; D possibly corresponds to TRBD2 (6 bases). The CDR3 has 16 amino acids. V lost 0 bases, J lost 8 bases, and 17 bases lay in between. CDR1 is SGHDT and CDR2 is YYEEEE in the germline V gene. CDR3 region: CASSLAGGLASGELFF. The CDR3 region has the DNA TGTGCCAGCAGCTTGGCCGGGGGACTGGCGTCGGGGGAGCTGTTTTTT.